The next 32 T cell receptor beta chains were all read from a single sample in a study of CD8 T cells in Susac syndrome. Random hexamers were used to reverse transcribe the RNA input (about 0.5 to 1 ug). TCRdb passed the immunoSEQ multiplex PCR reads through MiXCR, listing each CDR3 protein once. This table holds approximately 130,000 distinct CDR3 sequences, approximately 89% found once. Sequencing input: CD8+ T cells from PBMCs. These receptors were collected from a human donor with multiple sclerosis.

V usage is TRBV4-3 and J usage is TRBJ1-1; D is undetermined. Germline lookup yields CDR1 LGHNA and CDR2 YSLEER. The ends were cut back, 4 bases at V and 4 bases at J, with 7 bases in the middle. The CDR3 consists of 12 residues. CDR3 loop: CASSPGTTEAFF. The CDR3 nucleotides are TGCGCCAGCAGCCCAGGAACCACTGAAGCTTTCTTT.

The V and J genes are TRBV6-1 and TRBJ1-1; D unclear. With 7 bases removed from V and 5 bases from J, the gap between germline ends came to 14 bases. This CDR3 contains 13 residues. Germline V lookup: CDR1 MNHNS, CDR2 SASEGT. The CDR3 region has the DNA TGTGCCAGCACCTTGGGAGGAGAGACTGAAGCTTTCTTT. Protein product: CASTLGGETEAFF.

V is TRBV19 and J is TRBJ1-1; no firm D call. From germline, CDR1 is LNHDA and CDR2 SQIVND (reference sequence). Trimming took off 3 bases at V and 1 base at J, with 12 bases between the two ends. This CDR3 is built from 15 residues. The CDR3 DNA is TGTGCCAGTAGTATTTTCGTCTTCGGGAACACTGAAGCTTTCTTT. Translation gives CASSIFVFGNTEAFF.

The CDR3 DNA sequence: TGTGCCAGCAGCTTTGGTTCCCAGGGGGGCAATCAGCCCCAGCATTTT. It translates to CASSFGSQGGNQPQHF. The V call is TRBV13, the J call TRBJ1-5; 7 bases match TRBD1. V was pared by 3 bases and J by 2 bases, with 7 bases of the junction left unmatched. This CDR3 has 16 residues. CDR1 is PRHDT and CDR2 is FYEKMQ in the germline V gene (reference sequence).

The chain combines TRBV20-1 with TRBJ2-3, with a tentative D call TRBD2 (6 bases). Trimming cost V 6 bases and J 0 bases, with 16 bases left between them. Germline values: CDR1 DFQATT, CDR2 SNEGSKA (reference sequence). The CDR3 sequence is 15 residues long. CDR3 loop: CSALLRGRSTDTQYF. The CDR3 region has the DNA TGCAGTGCCCTTCTGCGGGGACGGAGCACAGATACGCAGTATTTT.

V usage is TRBV14 and J usage is TRBJ1-2, with D perhaps matching TRBD1 (5 bases). Germline CDR1 reads SGHDN; CDR2 reads FVKESK. Between the trimmed V and J ends, which lost 1 base and 6 bases, there was a span of 9 bases. CDR3 length: 13 amino acids. The CDR3 reads CASSQGGLDGYTF. The CDR3 nucleotides read TGTGCCAGCAGCCAAGGGGGCTTAGATGGCTACACCTTC.

The V gene is TRBV11-2, the J gene TRBJ1-2; unclear D gene. Trimming took off 7 bases at V and 8 bases at J, with 17 bases between the two ends. Germline V lookup: CDR1 SGHAT, CDR2 FQNNGV. The CDR3 totals 13 residues. CDR3 amino acids: CASTLIPIGGYTF. The CDR3 DNA reads as TGTGCCAGCACCCTCATCCCCATCGGGGGCTACACCTTC. Drawing the rest from reference TRBV11-2 and TRBJ1-2, the complete variable domain is EAGVAQSPRYKIIEKRQSVAFWCNPISGHATLYWYQQILGQGPKLLIQFQNNGVVDDSQLPKDRFSAERLKGVDSTLKIQPAKLEDSAVYLCASTLIPIGGYTFGSGTRLTVV.

The chain recombines TRBV4-3 with TRBJ1-4, with TRBD1 matching over 7 bases. V gave up 4 bases and J gave up 5 bases; unmatched junction bases: 7. Per germline, CDR1 LGHNA and CDR2 YSLEER. The CDR3 is made up of 15 amino acids. CDR3: CASSLWDSNNEKLFF. CDR3 coding DNA: TGCGCCAGCAGCCTATGGGACAGCAACAATGAAAAACTGTTTTTT.

In regard to this clonotype: The junction shows a germline mismatch at one end, possibly a read error. The chain is built from TRBV27 and TRBJ1-1; a possible D gene is TRBD1 (6 bases). CDR1 and CDR2 from the germline V gene are MNHEY and SMNVEV (reference sequence). CDR3 length: 15 residues. CDR3: CASRLWGASNTEAFF. The DNA for the CDR3 is TGTGCCAGCAGATTATGGGGGGCGTCGAACACTGAAGCTTTCTTT.

The genes are TRBV29-1 and TRBJ2-5; maybe TRBD1 (6 bases). CDR3 length: 13 residues. The germline V and J ends were trimmed by 7 bases and 4 bases, with 16 bases remaining between them. Per germline, CDR1 SQVTM and CDR2 ANQGSEA. CDR3 sequence reads: CSAVGDIGETQYF. DNA of the CDR3: TGCAGCGCCGTGGGGGACATCGGAGAGACCCAGTACTTC.

The chain employs TRBV7-2 and TRBJ2-3; no clear D. Per germline, CDR1 SGHTA and CDR2 FQGNSA. The CDR3 has 14 residues. V was cut by 7 bases and J by 7 bases, with 18 bases left in between. The DNA for the CDR3 is TGTGCCAGCACTATAGGCCCCCTATCCTATACGCAGTATTTT. It yields the protein CASTIGPLSYTQYF. The full variable domain, in which reference TRBV7-2 and TRBJ2-3 provide the parts outside the CDR3, is GAGVSQSPSNKVTEKGKDVELRCDPISGHTALYWYRQSLGQGLEFLIYFQGNSAPDKSGLPSDRFSAERTGGSVSTLTIQRTQQEDSAVYLCASTIGPLSYTQYFGPGTRLTVL.

The gene calls are TRBV20-1 and TRBJ1-1, with D perhaps matching TRBD1 (5 bases). CDR3 length: 12 residues. CDR1 is DFQATT, CDR2 SNEGSKA, per germline (reference sequence). Trimming shortened V by 6 bases and J by 4 bases, and 12 bases separated the two germline ends. The CDR3, as DNA: TGCAGTGCCCCCTCCGGGGGCACTGAAGCTTTCTTT. Its translation: CSAPSGGTEAFF.

This chain uses TRBV28 with TRBJ2-1; D gene unclear. The CDR3 length is 14 residues. Deletions cut 8 bases from V and 0 bases from J, with 11 bases between. From germline, CDR1 is MDHEN and CDR2 SYDVKM. This CDR3 is CASQTVSSYNEQFF. DNA of the CDR3: TGTGCCAGCCAGACGGTTAGCTCCTACAATGAGCAGTTCTTC.

The chain carries TRBV2 and TRBJ2-2; 10 bases fit TRBD2. The trim removed 7 bases at V and 4 bases at J, leaving 12 bases unmatched. Germline assignment: CDR1 SNHLY and CDR2 FYNNEI. This CDR3 comprises 17 residues. DNA for the CDR3: TGTGCCAGCATAGCGGGAGGCCTTCTAGACGTCACCGGGGAGCTGTTTTTT. It translates to CASIAGGLLDVTGELFF.

The rearrangement links TRBV30 to TRBJ1-5, with no clear D. Germline CDR1 and CDR2: GTSNPN and SVGIG (reference sequence). CDR3 length: 12 residues. V was cut by 3 bases and J by 4 bases, with 7 bases left in between. The CDR3, as DNA: TGTGCCTGGAGCCCCTTTAATCAGCCCCAGCATTTT. Residues: CAWSPFNQPQHF.

The chain links TRBV15 to TRBJ1-1; D is uncertain. The CDR3 has 13 residues. V was clipped by 3 bases and J by 1 base, with 6 bases between them. Germline V gene lookup returns CDR1 LNHNV and CDR2 YYDKDF (reference sequence). DNA for the CDR3: TGTGCCACCAGCAGCGATCAGAACACTGAAGCTTTCTTT. Encoded protein: CATSSDQNTEAFF.

This clonotype was detected only a few times. The genes are TRBV3-1 and TRBJ2-2; D ambiguous. V lost 0 bases to trimming and J lost 4 bases, with 3 bases between them. Germline V gene lookup returns CDR1 LGHDT and CDR2 YNNKEL (reference sequence). This CDR3 region has 13 residues. CDR3 protein: CASSQEATGELFF. Written as DNA, the CDR3 is TGTGCCAGCAGCCAAGAAGCCACCGGGGAGCTGTTTTTT. Based on the CDR3 plus reference TRBV3-1 and TRBJ2-2, the full variable domain is DTAVSQTPKYLVTQMGNDKSIKCEQNLGHDTMYWYKQDSKKFLKIMFSYNNKELIINETVPNRFSPKSPDKAHLNLHINSLELGDSAVYFCASSQEATGELFFGEGSRLTVL.

V usage is TRBV18 and J usage is TRBJ1-1, with 9 bases identical to TRBD1. The V segment lost 5 bases and the J segment 3 bases; nucleotides outside the gene matches: 10. This CDR3 region has 16 residues. The germline CDR1 and CDR2 sequences are KGHSH and LQKENI. The CDR3 region is CASSGNRGRSHTEAFF. The CDR3 bases are TGTGCCAGCTCAGGGAACAGGGGGCGAAGTCACACTGAAGCTTTCTTT.

Only a few counts were recorded for this clonotype. V is TRBV6-5 and J is TRBJ2-5, with a possible D match to TRBD2 (5 bases). CDR1 and CDR2 (germline): MNHEY, SVGAGI. CDR3 length: 14 residues. V lost 6 bases to trimming and J lost 4 bases, with 15 bases between them. The CDR3 region is CASSLLEEAETQYF. CDR3 in DNA: TGTGCCAGCAGCCTACTCGAGGAGGCAGAGACCCAGTACTTC.

The chain is built from TRBV28 and TRBJ2-3; a possible D gene is TRBD1 (6 bases). Trimming removed 5 bases at V and 4 bases at J, with 10 bases between. CDR3 size: 13 residues. Per germline, CDR1 MDHEN and CDR2 SYDVKM. The CDR3 coding sequence is TGTGCCAGCAGTAGTACAGGGCCAGATACGCAGTATTTT. Translated, it gives CASSSTGPDTQYF.

The chain combines TRBV30 with TRBJ2-3; the D gene is possibly TRBD2 (5 bases). The CDR3 totals 14 residues. The germline V and J ends were trimmed by 0 bases and 2 bases, with 9 bases remaining between them. The germline gives CDR1 GTSNPN, CDR2 SVGIG (reference sequence). CDR3: CAWSVWEPTDTQYF. Here the CDR3 DNA reads TGTGCCTGGAGTGTATGGGAGCCCACAGATACGCAGTATTTT.

This clonotype was recorded once. The chain couples TRBV3-1 to TRBJ2-3, with 11 bases identical to TRBD2. J lost 2 bases, V lost 4 bases, and 11 bases had no gene match. The CDR3 spans 18 residues. Germline V gene lookup returns CDR1 LGHDT and CDR2 YNNKEL (reference sequence). The CDR3 region has the DNA TGTGCCAGCAGCCCTCTAGCGGGAGGCTTGGGGTACACAGATACGCAGTATTTT. Its translation: CASSPLAGGLGYTDTQYF.

This clonotype was recorded once. The chain carries TRBV28 and TRBJ2-7; TRBD2 matches 13 bases. CDR1 and CDR2 from the germline V gene are MDHEN and SYDVKM. The CDR3 is 17 amino acids. Trimming cost V 2 bases and J 5 bases; bases outside gene matches: 9. The DNA for the CDR3 is TGTGCCAGCAGTTTAAGGCGGACTAGCGGGAGTGCCCACGAGCAGTACTTC. This encodes CASSLRRTSGSAHEQYF.

This sequence joins TRBV12-3 or TRBV12-4 and TRBJ2-5; 7 bases are a match to TRBD2. Trimming cost V 6 bases and J 4 bases; bases outside gene matches: 8. The CDR3 contains 14 residues. CDR3 sequence (DNA): TGTGCCAGCAGCCCCCAGGGAGGGCCAGAGACCCAGTACTTC. Its translation: CASSPQGGPETQYF.

This chain joins TRBV19 and TRBJ2-7; D is uncertain. V dropped 8 bases and J dropped 4 bases, with 9 bases sitting between them. Germline assignment: CDR1 LNHDA and CDR2 SQIVND (reference sequence). This CDR3 is 11 amino acids long. The CDR3 sequence: CASGWGYEQYF. The CDR3 DNA reads TGTGCCAGTGGATGGGGTTACGAGCAGTACTTC.

The gene calls are TRBV29-1 and TRBJ1-1; the D is unclear. The CDR3 length is 12 residues. CDR1 and CDR2 (germline): SQVTM, ANQGSEA. V lost 2 bases, J lost 7 bases, and 11 bases lay in between. CDR3 nucleotide sequence: TGCAGCGTTGAACGGTCGGAGGTTGAAGCTTTCTTT. Amino acids: CSVERSEVEAFF. The full variable domain, with the rest looked up from reference TRBV29-1 and TRBJ1-1, is SAVISQKPSRDICQRGTSLTIQCQVDSQVTMMFWYRQQPGQSLTLIATANQGSEATYESGFVIDKFPISRPNLTFSTLTVSNMSPEDSSIYLCSVERSEVEAFFGQGTRLTVV.

The chain recombines TRBV4-3 with TRBJ2-7, with D perhaps matching TRBD2 (6 bases). The V end was cut by 1 base, the J end by 1 base, with 8 bases between. The CDR3 has 14 amino acids. From germline, CDR1 is LGHNA and CDR2 YSLEER. DNA of the CDR3: TGCGCCAGCAGCCAAGTGGGGGGATCCTACGAGCAGTACTTC. Translation gives CASSQVGGSYEQYF.

The V and J genes are TRBV6-1 and TRBJ2-7, with 7 nucleotides matching TRBD1. V lost 7 bases and J lost 3; bases outside the gene matches: 6. CDR1 is MNHNS and CDR2 is SASEGT in the germline V gene. The CDR3 runs to 13 residues. This CDR3 reads CASIGDSLYEQYF. Here the CDR3 DNA reads TGTGCCAGCATAGGGGACAGCCTCTACGAGCAGTACTTC.

The sample holds one count of this clonotype. This chain connects TRBV7-8 to TRBJ2-1; weak D call: TRBD2 (5 bases). The CDR3 is made up of 12 amino acids. CDR1 is SGHVS and CDR2 is FQNEAQ in the germline V gene. V was pared by 1 base and J by 9 bases, with 7 bases between. This CDR3 is CASSLEGSEQFF. The CDR3 DNA follows: TGTGCCAGCAGCTTAGAAGGGAGTGAGCAGTTCTTC.

The chain links TRBV13 to TRBJ2-1; 8 nucleotides align to TRBD1. Germline assignment: CDR1 PRHDT and CDR2 FYEKMQ (reference sequence). The CDR3 is made up of 14 amino acids. Unmatched junction bases numbered 5, after V lost 6 bases and J lost 4 bases. The CDR3 DNA reads as TGTGCCAGCAGTCCGGACAGGGTATACAATGAGCAGTTCTTC. Protein: CASSPDRVYNEQFF.

In the case of this clonotype: Because the CDR3's place on the DNA is in doubt, the DNA is left out and the CDR3 is given as listed by TCRdb. The chain employs TRBV21-1 and TRBJ2-2; no check of the table's D call, TRBD1, against the DNA was made. TRBV21-1 represents a pseudogene. The CDR3 contains 17 residues when both ends are counted. The CDR3 sequence: CASSKAGRERTPGSCFF.

The rearrangement uses TRBV20-1 and TRBJ2-2; possibly TRBD2 for D (5 bases). The V end lost 6 bases, the J end lost 5 bases, and 19 bases lay between the germline ends. The germline gives CDR1 DFQATT, CDR2 SNEGSKA (reference sequence). The CDR3 runs 15 residues. The CDR3 is CSAKGPGKMTGELFF. In nucleotides, the CDR3 is TGCAGTGCGAAAGGCCCGGGGAAGATGACCGGGGAGCTGTTTTTT.